This T cell receptor (beta chain) was captured in a study of T-cell memory formation after mild COVID-19. For the study at large: In these data, TCR clusters were largely donor specific.

MiXCR, run by TCRdb on the 5' RACE reads, gives a single entry per CDR3 protein. The sample consists of hundreds of thousands of distinct CDR3 sequences, roughly 13% of them appearing once. In this sample, this clonotype turned up many times. The antigen remains undetermined. Study-wide results and caveats: CD4+ bias marked clones expanding day 15 to 37, unlike balanced contracting clones. Clones which contracted sat mainly in CM and EM if CD4+, and in EMRA if CD8+. Day 37-peaking second-wave clones had unconfirmed SARS-CoV-2 specificity.

The germline V gene encodes CDR1 SGHVS and CDR2 FNYEAQ. The CDR3 loop spans 14 amino acids. The V end was cut by 4 bases, the J end by 6 bases, with 13 bases between. The sequenced material came from PBMCs or a T cell subset sorted from them (not recorded which). The clonotype was recovered from a man younger than 35 who had mild COVID-19 (a few samples of this study predate the infection). Cell type and time point are not known. J is TRBJ2-1 and V is TRBV7-6; D is uncertain. The CDR3 region has the DNA TGTGCCAGCAGCTGGGGTTGGTCGGGCAATGAGCAGTTCTTC. This encodes CASSWGWSGNEQFF.